This T cell receptor beta chain was obtained from a study of blood T cell repertoires in COVID-19. In the original workflow: The authors estimated nucleated cell counts from reference gene primer amplification. Sequenced by immunoSEQ multiplex PCR; TCRdb stores in-frame clones only, minus some. V, J and clone size were drawn from that table, and D and trimming were deduced from the DNA. The table has fewer than 250,000 clones, around 86% seen once; the top ten hold almost 4.5%. Germline trimming cut 5 bases from V and 10 bases from J; bases unmatched to any gene: 6. The CDR3 consists of 13 residues. CDR1 and CDR2 from the germline V gene are MDHEN and SYDVKM.

Sequences were obtained from peripheral blood. The TCR comes from a man between 45 and 60 years old with acute or convalescent COVID-19. J is TRBJ1-5 and V is TRBV28; 9 nucleotides line up with TRBD1. In DNA, the CDR3 is TGTGCCAGCAGTCTGGGACAGGGTGGCCCCCAGCATTTT. Its translation: CASSLGQGGPQHF.